Following are 21 T cell receptor beta chains from one sample sequenced in a study of T cell changes during pregnancy in multiple sclerosis. Produced via immunoSEQ multiplex PCR; TCRdb's table is partial and in-frame only. Found here are tens of thousands of clones, about 91% of them singletons; the top ten hold over 1.3%. Specimen: peripheral blood, collected in the second trimester of pregnancy. The source is a female donor in good health, enrolled as a control in a pregnancy study.

The genes are TRBV7-3 and TRBJ2-7; 14 nucleotides align to TRBD2. This CDR3 has 16 amino acids. Germline lookup yields CDR1 SGHTA and CDR2 FQGTGA. The junction had 7 bases not matched to a gene; V was cut back by 6 bases and J by 3 bases. CDR3 sequence (DNA): TGTGCCAGCAGATCGGGACTAGCGGGAGACAGCTACGAGCAGTACTTC. The encoded protein is CASRSGLAGDSYEQYF.

This rearrangement joins TRBV6-5 to TRBJ2-7, with 7 bases that match TRBD1. CDR1 and CDR2 from the germline V gene are MNHEY and SVGAGI. There are 14 residues in the CDR3. V dropped 5 bases and J dropped 3; count of bases not matched to a gene: 7. The CDR3 loop is CASSPRQGSYEQYF. The CDR3 DNA follows: TGTGCCAGCAGTCCAAGACAGGGTAGCTACGAGCAGTACTTC.

J is TRBJ1-6 and V is TRBV2; D perhaps matches TRBD1 (6 bases). Germline CDR1 SNHLY, CDR2 FYNNEI. The CDR3 length is 16 residues. The V and J ends lost 6 bases and 2 bases respectively, with 14 bases between them. The CDR3 spells CASREDSSAYNSPLHF. The CDR3 coding sequence is TGTGCCAGCAGAGAGGACAGTTCAGCCTATAATTCACCCCTCCACTTT.

V usage is TRBV30 and J usage is TRBJ1-1, with 8 positions matching TRBD1. J was trimmed by 1 base and V by 6 bases; bases with no gene match: 7. The CDR3 extends over 14 amino acids. Germline V gives CDR1 GTSNPN, CDR2 SVGIG (reference sequence). CDR3 in DNA: TGTGCCTGTCGGACAGGGCGGGCGAACACTGAAGCTTTCTTT. This translates into CACRTGRANTEAFF.

In this sample, this clone turned up once. The chain employs TRBV28 and TRBJ1-6; D remains unclear. V lost 2 bases and J 6 bases, leaving 5 bases between the germline ends. The CDR3 is 13 residues long. Germline values: CDR1 MDHEN, CDR2 SYDVKM. The CDR3 DNA is TGTGCCAGCAGTTTAGCGTCTAATTCACCCCTCCACTTT. It yields the protein CASSLASNSPLHF.

The chain combines TRBV5-1 with TRBJ1-1; TRBD1 matches at 9 bases. Trimming at V came to 4 bases and at J to 3 bases, leaving 4 bases not matched to a gene. The germline V gene has CDR1 SGHRS and CDR2 YFSETQ. There are 14 residues in the CDR3. In DNA, the CDR3 is TGCGCCAGCAGCGGACAGGGGCTTCACACTGAAGCTTTCTTT. This translates into CASSGQGLHTEAFF.

The chain combines TRBV5-1 with TRBJ1-6, with a tentative D call TRBD1 (6 bases). Looked up from germline, CDR1 is SGHRS and CDR2 is YFSETQ. The CDR3 spans 15 residues. Trimming stripped 0 bases from V and 6 bases from J, with 10 bases between. The CDR3 DNA reads as TGCGCCAGCAGCTTGGAGATAGGGGGTAATTCACCCCTCCACTTT. It is translated as CASSLEIGGNSPLHF.

V and J are TRBV6-1 and TRBJ2-5, with TRBD1 matching over 8 bases. CDR3 size: 14 residues. V gave up 6 bases and J gave up 1 base; unmatched junction bases: 4. CDR1 is MNHNS and CDR2 is SASEGT in the germline V gene. In DNA, the CDR3 is TGTGCCAGCAGGTTAGACAGGGGCCAAGAGACCCAGTACTTC. This sequence encodes CASRLDRGQETQYF.

CDR3 in amino acids: CASSSGGDEQYF. Written as DNA, the CDR3 is TGCGCCAGCAGCTCGGGGGGCGACGAGCAGTACTTC. The chain couples TRBV5-1 to TRBJ2-7, with a weak D call TRBD2 (7 bases). The V gene lost 3 bases and the J gene lost 5 bases, with 9 bases spanning the gap. The CDR3 has 12 residues. The germline V gene has CDR1 SGHRS and CDR2 YFSETQ. Filled out from reference TRBV5-1 and TRBJ2-7, the complete variable domain reads KAGVTQTPRYLIKTRGQQVTLSCSPISGHRSVSWYQQTPGQGLQFLFEYFSETQRNKGNFPGRFSGRQFSNSRSEMNVSTLELGDSALYLCASSSGGDEQYFGPGTRLTVT.

The chain couples TRBV28 to TRBJ2-3; 9 positions match TRBD2. Germline V gene lookup returns CDR1 MDHEN and CDR2 SYDVKM. The V and J ends lost 2 bases and 1 base, in that order; junction bases with no gene match: 1. This CDR3 comprises 15 residues. The CDR3 loop is CASSLQREGTDTQYF. The CDR3, as DNA: TGTGCCAGCAGTTTACAGCGGGAGGGCACAGATACGCAGTATTTT.

V is TRBV9 and J is TRBJ1-3, with no clear D. Trimming shortened V by 0 bases and J by 2 bases, and 12 bases separated the two germline ends. Germline V lookup: CDR1 SGDLS, CDR2 YYNGEE. The CDR3 totals 16 residues. The CDR3 sequence is CASSVAGPRAGNTIYF. CDR3 nucleotides: TGTGCCAGCAGCGTAGCCGGCCCTCGGGCTGGAAACACCATATATTTT.

Here the CDR3 reads CASSSTSGRAETQYF. The CDR3 DNA follows: TGTGCCAGCAGCTCGACTAGCGGGAGGGCGGAGACCCAGTACTTC. The gene calls are TRBV12-1 and TRBJ2-5; TRBD2 was called by the table and not checked on the DNA. TRBV12-1 is annotated as a pseudogene. The CDR3 contains 15 residues.

This chain connects TRBV7-2 to TRBJ2-1; TRBD2 matches 10 bases. This CDR3 spans 17 amino acids. Germline trimming cut 4 bases from V and 0 bases from J; bases unmatched to any gene: 6. Germline CDR1 and CDR2: SGHTA and FQGNSA. CDR3 residues: CASSSRTSGRSYNEQFF. The CDR3 coding sequence is TGTGCCAGCAGCTCCAGGACTAGCGGACGCTCCTACAATGAGCAGTTCTTC.

V and J are TRBV5-4 and TRBJ2-5, with 9 bases matching TRBD1. This CDR3 has 14 residues. Germline V CDR1 and CDR2: SGHNT, YYREEE (reference sequence). The junction had 5 bases not matched to a gene; V was cut back by 4 bases and J by 4 bases. The CDR3 loop is CASSPRTGVETQYF. In nucleotides, the CDR3 is TGTGCCAGCAGCCCGAGGACAGGGGTAGAGACCCAGTACTTC.

This clone has just one count. The V call is TRBV28, the J call TRBJ2-1, with 14 positions matching TRBD2. This CDR3 is built from 18 residues. Germline values: CDR1 MDHEN, CDR2 SYDVKM. The V gene end was trimmed by 5 bases and the J gene end by 1 base; junction bases not matched to a gene: 7. The CDR3 is CASSPSGTSGSSYNEQFF. The CDR3 DNA reads TGTGCCAGCAGTCCTTCTGGGACTAGCGGGAGTTCCTACAATGAGCAGTTCTTC.

The table lists this clone with a count of one. The chain is built from TRBV27 and TRBJ2-3; D gene uncertain. Trimming stripped 1 base from V and 3 bases from J, with 11 bases between. The CDR3 consists of 15 residues. Per the germline V gene, CDR1 is MNHEY and CDR2 is SMNVEV (reference sequence). CDR3 residues: CASSLYSFGTDTQYF. DNA of the CDR3: TGTGCCAGCAGTTTATATAGTTTCGGGACAGATACGCAGTATTTT.

The rearrangement joins TRBV5-4 to TRBJ1-5; D remains ambiguous. Germline-derived CDR1 and CDR2 are SGHNT and YYREEE (reference sequence). The V end was cut by 2 bases, the J end by 8 bases, with 2 bases between. This CDR3 has 10 residues. CDR3 sequence reads: CASSFKPQHF. The CDR3 nucleotides are TGTGCCAGCAGCTTTAAGCCCCAGCATTTT.

The chain carries TRBV6-5 and TRBJ2-7; 9 bases agree with TRBD2. The trim removed 6 bases at V and 2 bases at J, leaving 8 bases unmatched. Germline CDR1 and CDR2: MNHEY and SVGAGI. The CDR3 runs 15 residues. CDR3 in DNA: TGTGCCAGCAGCCCGCGGGAGGGTGGCCCCTACGAGCAGTACTTC. The encoded protein is CASSPREGGPYEQYF.

The CDR3 region has the DNA TGTGCCAGCAGTGACGGAGAGGTAACTGGGGCCAACGTCCTGACTTTC. It encodes CASSDGEVTGANVLTF. The chain links TRBV27 to TRBJ2-6; D uncertain. Germline V CDR1 and CDR2: MNHEY, SMNVEV (reference sequence). This CDR3 contains 16 residues. Trimming removed 5 bases from V and 2 bases from J, with 13 bases in between.

The gene calls are TRBV5-6 and TRBJ1-6; no clear D. The CDR3 totals 13 residues. Trimming removed 3 bases at V and 9 bases at J, with 10 bases between. CDR1 and CDR2 (germline): SGHDT, YYEEEE. The CDR3 DNA reads TGTGCCAGCAGCTCCCGACACCCTTCACCCCTCCACTTT. This sequence encodes CASSSRHPSPLHF.

This clone was seen just once. This chain uses TRBV7-8 with TRBJ2-5; TRBD1 matches 7 bases. Looked up from germline, CDR1 is SGHVS and CDR2 is FQNEAQ. V dropped 7 bases and J dropped 7; count of bases not matched to a gene: 12. CDR3 size: 14 residues. Written as DNA, the CDR3 is TGTGCCAGCACCTTTTGGGACAGCACGGGGACCCAGTACTTC. Translating gives CASTFWDSTGTQYF.